This T cell receptor (beta chain) was observed in a study of shared clonotypes between healthy human individuals. The overall study: A couple of women and a few men aged 18 to 49 made up the donors. Study results and limitations: Generally, naive subsets (rather than memory subsets) showed larger estimated richness.

Everyone who donated was a Caucasian adult who lived in Nashville, Tennessee. Subsets obtained from CD4+ cells comprised CD45RA+ naive and CD45RA-negative memory cells. The CDR3 is 16 residues long. V dropped 0 bases and J dropped 4; count of bases not matched to a gene: 7. The germline CDR1 and CDR2 sequences are KGHSH and LQKENI. Repertoires were generated with immunoSEQ multiplex PCR, while TCRdb's copy carries only in-frame clones and drops some. The table includes some 1,400,000 clones, approximately 97% detected once. To note about this clone: The antigen is not known.

This clonotype originated in a young man in good health. The chain combines TRBV18 with TRBJ2-5, with 8 bases identical to TRBD2. The source material was naive CD4+ T cells sorted from blood. Subset of the sample: CD45RA+ positively selected. Written as DNA, the CDR3 is TGTGCCAGCTCACCACCCAGCGGGGGTTCGGGAGAGACCCAGTACTTC. Amino acid sequence: CASSPPSGGSGETQYF. The full variable domain, its missing parts supplied by reference TRBV18 and TRBJ2-5, is NAGVMQNPRHLVRRRGQEARLRCSPMKGHSHVYWYRQLPEEGLKFMVYLQKENIIDESGMPKERFSAEFPKEGPSILRIQQVVRGDSAAYFCASSPPSGGSGETQYFGPGTRLLVL.